A single sample gave rise to the 19 T cell receptor beta chains below, sequenced in a study of blood T cell repertoires in COVID-19. Only in-frame clones appear in the TCRdb table, and some are missing; sequencing was by immunoSEQ multiplex PCR. Altogether about 410,000 clones are present, around 86% being singletons, with the ten largest covering about 1.5%. Sequenced sample: peripheral blood. Source of these receptors: a young woman with active or convalescent COVID-19.

A single count supports this clone. J is TRBJ2-2 and V is TRBV5-6; D may be TRBD2 (6 bases). The germline gives CDR1 SGHDT, CDR2 YYEEEE. The length of the CDR3 is 12 residues. V was trimmed by 4 bases and J by 9 bases, leaving 10 bases between them. The CDR3 loop is CASSGGTRELFF. CDR3 bases: TGTGCCAGCAGCGGCGGGACTCGGGAGCTGTTTTTT.

This sequence joins TRBV6-5 and TRBJ2-6; TRBD1 matches at 8 bases. Germline V gene sequence: CDR1 MNHEY, CDR2 SVGAGI. CDR3 length: 15 amino acids. Unmatched junction bases numbered 5, after V lost 9 bases and J lost 1 base. The CDR3 loop is CASSQGASGANVLTF. The CDR3 nucleotides read TGTGCCAGTAGCCAGGGGGCTTCTGGGGCCAACGTCCTGACTTTC.

The genes are TRBV6-5 and TRBJ1-2; 9 bases line up with TRBD1. In germline, CDR1 is MNHEY, CDR2 SVGAGI. V dropped 7 bases and J dropped 4; count of bases not matched to a gene: 4. The CDR3 is 13 amino acids. CDR3 amino acids: CASKTGGGYGYTF. For the CDR3, the DNA is TGTGCCAGCAAGACAGGGGGAGGCTATGGCTACACCTTC.

The chain uses TRBV6-6 and TRBJ2-3, with 7 bases matching TRBD2. Germline-derived CDR1 and CDR2 are MNHNY and SVGAGI (reference sequence). V lost 8 bases to trimming and J lost 6 bases; unmatched junction nucleotides: 17. This CDR3 has 16 residues. CDR3 DNA: TGTGCCAGCCTCAACTCTGGGGCGGGGGACCAGGATACGCAGTATTTT. Amino acid sequence: CASLNSGAGDQDTQYF.

This clone is a singleton in its sample. The chain joins TRBV29-1 to TRBJ2-5; tentative D call: TRBD2 (6 bases). Trimming shortened V by 6 bases and J by 4 bases, and 18 bases separated the two germline ends. This CDR3 contains 14 residues. CDR1 and CDR2 from the germline V gene are SQVTM and ANQGSEA. As DNA, the CDR3 is TGCAGCGTGGCTAGCGAACTGGTGGGAGAGACCCAGTACTTC. Translation: CSVASELVGETQYF.

This clone showed up just once. V is TRBV18 and J is TRBJ2-2; 8 positions match TRBD1. Germline assignment: CDR1 KGHSH and CDR2 LQKENI. V was clipped by 3 bases and J by 7 bases; unmatched bases: 7. The CDR3 length is 15 residues. The CDR3 nucleotides read TGTGCCAGCTCACCTAAGGGACAGGTGAACGGGGAGCTGTTTTTT. Residues: CASSPKGQVNGELFF.

The chain carries TRBV14 and TRBJ1-1; 11 positions match TRBD1. The germline V gene has CDR1 SGHDN and CDR2 FVKESK. This CDR3 has 15 amino acids. V shed 4 bases, J shed 10 bases, and the junction held 11 bases outside the gene matches. The CDR3 is CASSRTGGLHLGAFF. In DNA, the CDR3 is TGTGCCAGCAGCCGGACAGGGGGCTTACATCTAGGAGCTTTCTTT.

V gene TRBV5-1 combines with J gene TRBJ1-2, with D uncertain. Trimming left V 4 bases short and J 3 bases short, with 19 bases between. Per germline, CDR1 SGHRS and CDR2 YFSETQ. CDR3 length: 16 residues. For the CDR3, the DNA is TGCGCCAGCAGCCCTCCCGGTGGTGGCGACTACTATGGCTACACCTTC. This encodes CASSPPGGGDYYGYTF.

The genes are TRBV5-8 and TRBJ1-1; D unresolved. The germline CDR1 and CDR2 sequences are SGHTS and YDEGEE. The CDR3 has 15 amino acids. With 2 bases removed from V and 1 base from J, the gap between germline ends came to 12 bases. The CDR3 sequence is CASSFDVAGNTEAFF. CDR3 sequence (DNA): TGTGCCAGCAGCTTCGACGTCGCAGGGAACACTGAAGCTTTCTTT.

The V gene is TRBV7-9, the J gene TRBJ2-5, with unresolved D. The V and J ends lost 3 bases and 1 base respectively, with 9 bases between them. Germline CDR1 SEHNR, CDR2 FQNEAQ (reference sequence). CDR3 size: 14 residues. CDR3 nucleotides: TGTGCCAGCAGCTTGTCCGGGTCCCAAGAGACCCAGTACTTC. Protein product: CASSLSGSQETQYF.

The chain couples TRBV30 to TRBJ1-1; possible D gene TRBD1, 5 bases. CDR3 length equals 13 residues. Germline V lookup: CDR1 GTSNPN, CDR2 SVGIG (reference sequence). In nucleotides, the CDR3 is TGTGCTCAAGAAATGACAGAAAACACTGAAGCTTTCTTT. The encoded protein is CAQEMTENTEAFF.

The sample holds one count of this clone. The gene calls are TRBV5-6 and TRBJ2-1; a possible D gene is TRBD2 (6 bases). V was clipped by 4 bases and J by 1 base, with 12 bases between them. The CDR3 covers 15 residues. Germline CDR1 is SGHDT and CDR2 is YYEEEE. The DNA for the CDR3 is TGTGCCAGCAGCGCCCCTCGGGGGTCCTACAATGAGCAGTTCTTC. It encodes CASSAPRGSYNEQFF. Based on the CDR3 plus reference TRBV5-6 and TRBJ2-1, the full variable domain is DAGVTQSPTHLIKTRGQQVTLRCSPKSGHDTVSWYQQALGQGPQFIFQYYEEEERQRGNFPDRFSGHQFPNYSSELNVNALLLGDSALYLCASSAPRGSYNEQFFGPGTRLTVL.

The CDR3 nucleotides are TGTGCCAGCAGTGGGACATACTTGGGTGAGCAGTACTTC. It encodes CASSGTYLGEQYF. The V and J genes are TRBV27 and TRBJ2-7; a weak D match, TRBD1 (6 bases). V lost 5 bases to trimming and J lost 7 bases, with 15 bases between them. Germline V CDR1 and CDR2: MNHEY, SMNVEV (reference sequence). The CDR3 length is 13 residues.

The chain combines TRBV30 with TRBJ1-6; 9 bases fit TRBD1. The CDR3 totals 16 residues. Germline V gene data show CDR1 as GTSNPN and CDR2 as SVGIG (reference sequence). The ends lost 2 bases at V and 5 bases at J; junction bases unmatched: 7. CDR3 loop: CAWSYLWTGDNSPLHF. The CDR3 nucleotides read TGTGCCTGGAGTTACCTTTGGACAGGGGATAATTCACCCCTCCACTTT. Full variable domain (remainder filled in from reference TRBV30 and TRBJ1-6): SQTIHQWPATLVQPVGSPLSLECTVEGTSNPNLYWYRQAAGRGLQLLFYSVGIGQISSEVPQNLSASRPQDRQFILSSKKLLLSDSGFYLCAWSYLWTGDNSPLHFGNGTRLTVT.

V and J are TRBV20-1 and TRBJ2-7, with 9 positions matching TRBD2. Germline V gene data show CDR1 as DFQATT and CDR2 as SNEGSKA (reference sequence). J gave up 3 bases and V 3 bases, and 15 bases lay outside the gene matches. The CDR3 spans 17 residues. CDR3 sequence reads: CSASTEPLSGGFYEQYF. The CDR3 coding sequence is TGCAGTGCTAGTACCGAGCCCCTTAGCGGGGGTTTCTACGAGCAGTACTTC.

The chain has TRBV21-1 and TRBJ2-7; TRBD1 is the table's D call and was not checked against the DNA. TRBV21-1 is marked as a pseudogene. CDR3 length equals 15 residues. For the CDR3, the DNA is TGTGCCAGCAGCAAAGCCGAGACAGTCGTCTACGAGCAGTACTTC. It encodes CASSKAETVVYEQYF.

The chain links TRBV7-9 to TRBJ1-5; no definite D call. This CDR3 contains 13 residues. Germline CDR1 and CDR2: SEHNR and FQNEAQ (reference sequence). V lost 1 base and J lost 7, with 8 bases in between. CDR3 DNA sequence: TGTGCCAGCAGCTTAGGGGCCGCCCAGCCCCAGCATTTT. Residues: CASSLGAAQPQHF. The full variable domain, completed using reference TRBV7-9 and TRBJ1-5, is DTGVSQNPRHKITKRGQNVTFRCDPISEHNRLYWYRQTLGQGPEFLTYFQNEAQLEKSRLLSDRFSAERPKGSFSTLEIQRTEQGDSAMYLCASSLGAAQPQHFGDGTRLSIL.

This chain uses TRBV25-1 with TRBJ1-1, with D perhaps TRBD1 (6 bases). V lost 5 bases to trimming and J lost 4 bases, with 11 bases between them. Germline assignment: CDR1 MGHDK and CDR2 SYGVNS. This CDR3 has 13 amino acids. The CDR3 nucleotides are TGTGCCAGCAGTCGGGGGGCATCCACTGAAGCTTTCTTT. The encoded protein is CASSRGASTEAFF. Supplemented by reference TRBV25-1 and TRBJ1-1, the full variable domain reads EADIYQTPRYLVIGTGKKITLECSQTMGHDKMYWYQQDPGMELHLIHYSYGVNSTEKGDLSSESTVSRIRTEHFPLTLESARPSHTSQYLCASSRGASTEAFFGQGTRLTVV.

Points on this clone: This specimen includes other DNA sequences encoding the same CDR3. The rearrangement links TRBV19 to TRBJ1-1; D might be TRBD1 (5 bases). Germline CDR1 LNHDA, CDR2 SQIVND (reference sequence). The CDR3 spans 13 residues. Trimming took 4 bases from V and 2 from J, leaving 8 bases between them. CDR3 sequence reads: CASSTQGNTEAFF. The CDR3 DNA follows: TGTGCCAGTAGTACGCAGGGTAACACTGAAGCTTTCTTT.